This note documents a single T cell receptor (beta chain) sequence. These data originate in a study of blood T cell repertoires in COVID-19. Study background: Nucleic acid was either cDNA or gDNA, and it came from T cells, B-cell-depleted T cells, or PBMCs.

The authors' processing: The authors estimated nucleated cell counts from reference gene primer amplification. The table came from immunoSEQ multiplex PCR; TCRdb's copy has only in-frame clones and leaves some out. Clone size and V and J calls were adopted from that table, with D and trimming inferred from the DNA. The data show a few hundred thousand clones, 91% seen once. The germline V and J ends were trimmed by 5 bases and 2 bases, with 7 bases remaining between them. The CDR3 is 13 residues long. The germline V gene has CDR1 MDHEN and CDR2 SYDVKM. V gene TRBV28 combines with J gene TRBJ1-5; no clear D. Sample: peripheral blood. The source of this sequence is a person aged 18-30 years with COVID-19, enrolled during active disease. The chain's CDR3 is CASSGGGNQPQHF. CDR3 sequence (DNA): TGTGCCAGCAGTGGTGGAGGCAATCAGCCCCAGCATTTT.